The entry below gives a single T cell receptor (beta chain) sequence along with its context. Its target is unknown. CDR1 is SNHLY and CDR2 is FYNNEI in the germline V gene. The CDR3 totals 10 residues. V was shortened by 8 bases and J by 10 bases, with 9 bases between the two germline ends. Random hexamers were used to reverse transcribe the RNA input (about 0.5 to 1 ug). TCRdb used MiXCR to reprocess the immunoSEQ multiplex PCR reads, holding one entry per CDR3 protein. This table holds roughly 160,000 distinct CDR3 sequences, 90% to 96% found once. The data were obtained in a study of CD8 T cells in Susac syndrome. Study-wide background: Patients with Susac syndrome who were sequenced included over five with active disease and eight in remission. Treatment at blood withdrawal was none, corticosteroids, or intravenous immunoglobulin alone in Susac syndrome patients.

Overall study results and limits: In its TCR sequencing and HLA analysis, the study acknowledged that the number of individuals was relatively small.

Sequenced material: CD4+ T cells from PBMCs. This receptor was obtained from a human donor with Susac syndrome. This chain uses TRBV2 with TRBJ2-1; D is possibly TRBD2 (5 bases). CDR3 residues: CASGRGEQFF. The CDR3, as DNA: TGTGCCAGCGGACGGGGAGAGCAGTTCTTC. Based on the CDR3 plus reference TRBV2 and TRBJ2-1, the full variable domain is EPEVTQTPSHQVTQMGQEVILRCVPISNHLYFYWYRQILGQKVEFLVSFYNNEISEKSEIFDDQFSVERPDGSNFTLKIRSTKLEDSAMYFCASGRGEQFFGPGTRLTVL.